Sequencing of this TCR beta chain was carried out in a study of OX40 agonist ivuxolimab in advanced cancers. Whole-study context: Ivuxolimab is a fully human IgG2 antibody that activates OX40 (CD134). Those enrolled were less than 85% male, with a mean age of about 60 years and ages from about 20 to 79.

Only in-frame clones appear in the TCRdb table, and some are missing; sequencing was by immunoSEQ multiplex PCR. This sample has tens of thousands of clones; about 81% occur once, and the top ten carry 2% to 2.5%. V lost 1 base, J lost 6 bases, and 16 bases lay in between. Germline values: CDR1 LNHDA, CDR2 SQIVND (reference sequence). CDR3 size: 16 residues. Study-wide results and caveats: Clonal expansion was seen in CD4+ and CD8+ blood T cells by week 6 at 0.1 to 3.0 mg/kg.

To note about this clone: The antigen is undetermined.

The sample consisted of CD4+ or CD8+ T cells sorted from blood, taken in a trial of the OX40 agonist ivuxolimab. The chain has TRBV19 and TRBJ1-5; D not certain. This sequence originates from an adult with an advanced solid tumor such as melanoma, head and neck, liver or kidney cancer. The CDR3 reads CASSIATAGWGQPQHF. CDR3 sequence (DNA): TGTGCCAGTAGTATAGCTACGGCCGGATGGGGTCAGCCCCAGCATTTT.